This T cell receptor beta chain was documented in a study of T cell repertoires in cytomegalovirus infection. Across the study: The study used recently identified HLA-C-restricted and well-studied HLA-B-restricted CMV epitopes. CMV infection and matching HLA type were both indicated by public TCR beta signatures. Study results and limitations: Ex vivo, HLA-C-restricted CMV-specific TCR beta clonotypes prevailed over the rest of the response. Identification of carriers of CMV plus the relevant HLA was performed using cumulative public TCR beta family frequency.

TCRdb ran MiXCR on the reads and lists one entry per CDR3 protein. The profile shows roughly 500,000 distinct CDR3 sequences, roughly a third of them singletons. This clonotype was counted a few times. The antigen remains unidentified. The germline V gene has CDR1 SGHTA and CDR2 FQGNSA. This CDR3 region has 14 residues. The germline V and J ends were trimmed by 6 bases and 1 base, with 10 bases remaining between them. The chain is built from TRBV7-2 and TRBJ1-3; tentatively, D is TRBD1 (6 bases). The sequenced sample was cultured PBMCs, obtained from culture after CMV antigen stimulation. The TCR was taken from a human donor in good health (CMV status not recorded). Some clones in this sample may be carry-over from other donors' samples. As DNA, the CDR3 is TGTGCCAGCAGGTTCGGACAGTCTGGAAACACCATATATTTT. It yields the protein CASRFGQSGNTIYF. The variable domain in full, completed from reference TRBV7-2 and TRBJ1-3, reads GAGVSQSPSNKVTEKGKDVELRCDPISGHTALYWYRQSLGQGLEFLIYFQGNSAPDKSGLPSDRFSAERTGGSVSTLTIQRTQQEDSAVYLCASRFGQSGNTIYFGEGSWLTVV.